These 4 T cell receptor beta chains share one sample of origin, sequenced in a study of T cell responses to AZD1222 COVID-19 vaccine. Profiled with immunoSEQ multiplex PCR; TCRdb holds only in-frame clones, not every one. The sample contains approximately 170,000 clones, 80% to 90% of which appear only once. This specimen consisted of peripheral blood, obtained on day 0 of AZD1222 vaccination. The receptors were gathered from an adult in good health.

V is TRBV10-3 and J is TRBJ1-4; 7 positions agree with TRBD1. V shed 0 bases, J shed 5 bases, and the junction held 3 bases outside the gene matches. The germline CDR1 and CDR2 sequences are ENHRY and SYGVKD. This CDR3 region has 15 residues. CDR3 region: CAISESDRRNEKLFF. In nucleotides, the CDR3 is TGTGCCATCAGTGAGTCGGACAGGAGAAATGAAAAACTGTTTTTT.

This sequence joins TRBV7-8 and TRBJ2-7; D may be TRBD1 (6 bases). V lost 0 bases, J lost 2 bases, and 11 bases lay in between. Germline CDR1 reads SGHVS; CDR2 reads FQNEAQ. The CDR3 extends over 15 amino acids. In DNA, the CDR3 is TGTGCCAGCAGCTTAGCGCCGGGACAAACCTACGAGCAGTACTTC. This codes for CASSLAPGQTYEQYF.

The rearrangement links TRBV6-2 or TRBV6-3 to TRBJ1-1; D is uncertain. Trimming left V 2 bases short and J 4 bases short, with 8 bases between. Germline V lookup: CDR1 MNHEY, CDR2 SVGEGT. The CDR3 length is 13 residues. DNA of the CDR3: TGTGCCAGCAGTTACCAGGCGGCCACTGAAGCTTTCTTT. Its protein product is CASSYQAATEAFF.

The gene calls are TRBV7-2 and TRBJ1-6; a weak D match, TRBD1 (5 bases). There are 14 residues in the CDR3. The germline CDR1 and CDR2 sequences are SGHTA and FQGNSA. Deletions cut 2 bases from V and 7 bases from J, with 9 bases between. The CDR3 spells CASSLRGVNSPLHF. The CDR3 DNA sequence: TGTGCCAGCAGCTTACGAGGGGTAAATTCACCCCTCCACTTT.